Below, 20 T cell receptor beta chains from the same sample are listed, as sequenced in a study of Graves' ophthalmopathy and Graves' hyperthyroidism (dated 2018 in TCRdb). Reads for this sample came from an Illumina HiSeq 2000. For repertoire sequencing, the TCR beta CDR3 regions were amplified from RNA transcripts. HTBI primers and the Qiagen OneStep RT-PCR kit were used in a first-round RT-PCR, which was followed by a second-round multiplex PCR, size selection and purification. Starting from the raw public reads, TCRdb applied fastp trimming at Q25, assembled clones with MiXCR and retained in-frame beta chains. Merged by CDR3 protein, the rows form single entries marked with the most common genes and DNA. Present in this sample are about 220,000 distinct CDR3 sequences, roughly 21% of which were seen just once. About 46% of the sample is held by the ten biggest clonotypes. The sequencing sample was made of peripheral blood. Receptors were obtained from a woman aged 50 to 60 with Graves' ophthalmopathy. Donor details come from another sample of the same person, matched by shared clones.

This clonotype was seen at least ten times. This chain links TRBV20-1 with TRBJ2-4; tentative D call: TRBD2 (5 bases). CDR1 is DFQATT and CDR2 is SNEGSKA in the germline V gene (reference sequence). This CDR3 has 15 amino acids. The ends were cut back, 3 bases at V and 0 bases at J, with 12 bases in the middle. The CDR3 sequence: CSARESGAAKNIQYF. CDR3 coding DNA: TGCAGTGCTAGGGAAAGCGGAGCAGCCAAAAACATTCAGTACTTC.

This clonotype was recorded many times. The CDR3, as DNA: TGTGCCAGCAAAGCTGACGAGCAGTACTTC. This codes for CASKADEQYF. The chain recombines TRBV6-1 with TRBJ2-7; D gene unclear. CDR1 is MNHNS, CDR2 SASEGT, per germline. The CDR3 spans 10 residues. V lost 7 bases and J lost 5, with 6 bases in between.

In this sample, this clonotype turned up once. The chain combines TRBV6-1 with TRBJ2-5; possible D gene TRBD1, 7 bases. V lost 11 bases and J lost 5, with 18 bases in between. Germline V lookup: CDR1 MNHNS, CDR2 SASEGT. This CDR3 contains 13 residues. This CDR3 is CAGGDRGGETQYF. The DNA for the CDR3 is TGTGCCGGCGGGGACAGAGGGGGGGAGACCCAGTACTTC.

This clonotype was recorded a few times. A much larger clonotype is one base distant, so this may be a read error. The chain joins TRBV6-5 to TRBJ2-7; D not certain. This CDR3 contains 16 residues. CDR1 and CDR2 (germline): MNHEY, SVGAGI. CDR3 loop: CAISYDAYRDSYEQYF. The DNA of the CDR3 is TGTGCCATCAGTTACGACGCCTACAGAGACTCCTACGAGCAGTACTTC.

This clonotype was recorded at least ten times. The chain employs TRBV7-2 and TRBJ2-5; no reliable D call. CDR3 length: 11 residues. V was trimmed by 1 base and J by 6 bases, leaving 3 bases between them. Per the germline V gene, CDR1 is SGHTA and CDR2 is FQGNSA. CDR3 sequence (DNA): TGTGCCAGCAGCTTAGTGCAGACCCAGTACTTC. It codes for CASSLVQTQYF.

The rearrangement uses TRBV24-1 and TRBJ1-2; no clear D gene. CDR3 length: 14 amino acids. Trimming cost V 6 bases and J 5 bases, with 15 bases left between them. Germline V gene lookup returns CDR1 KGHDR and CDR2 SFDVKD. The CDR3 here is CATSTPGPQYGYTF. Here the CDR3 DNA reads TGTGCCACCAGTACCCCTGGACCGCAATATGGCTACACCTTC.

This clonotype was observed many times. The chain uses TRBV7-9 and TRBJ2-2; possibly TRBD1 for D (5 bases). Germline V gene lookup returns CDR1 SEHNR and CDR2 FQNEAQ (reference sequence). The V and J ends lost 4 bases and 4 bases respectively, with 13 bases between them. The CDR3 length is 15 residues. The CDR3 protein is CASSSLAGITGELFF. CDR3 coding DNA: TGTGCCAGCAGCTCCCTTGCAGGGATCACCGGGGAGCTGTTTTTT. The variable domain in full, completed from reference TRBV7-9 and TRBJ2-2, reads DTGVSQNPRHKITKRGQNVTFRCDPISEHNRLYWYRQTLGQGPEFLTYFQNEAQLEKSRLLSDRFSAERPKGSFSTLEIQRTEQGDSAMYLCASSSLAGITGELFFGEGSRLTVL.

This clonotype was seen many times. The CDR3, as DNA: TGTGCTAGTGGTAGCGGTATCCGCGCCAATTCACCCCTCCACTTT. This translates into CASGSGIRANSPLHF. The chain links TRBV12-5 to TRBJ1-6; D is undetermined. The V gene's germline CDR1 is LGHNT and CDR2 FRNRAP. V gave up 5 bases and J gave up 7 bases, with 15 bases separating them. CDR3 length: 15 amino acids.

This clonotype was observed at least ten times. The chain employs TRBV4-1 and TRBJ2-2; the match to TRBD2 covers 8 bases. CDR3 length: 14 amino acids. The V and J ends lost 2 bases and 7 bases, in that order; junction bases with no gene match: 3. Germline V gives CDR1 MGHRA, CDR2 YSYEKL. The CDR3 sequence: CASSQPGGNGELFF. Written as DNA, the CDR3 is TGCGCCAGCAGCCAACCGGGAGGGAACGGGGAGCTGTTTTTT.

This clonotype was found many times. V and J are TRBV5-1 and TRBJ1-1; D gene uncertain. The germline gives CDR1 SGHRS, CDR2 YFSETQ. The CDR3 spans 15 residues. Trimming shortened V by 4 bases and J by 1 base, and 14 bases separated the two germline ends. For the CDR3, the DNA is TGCGCCAGCAGCGCCCTAGAGATTCAGAACACTGAAGCTTTCTTT. Translated: CASSALEIQNTEAFF.

This clonotype was counted at least ten times. The gene calls are TRBV6-1 and TRBJ2-4, with 14 positions matching TRBD2. Germline V gives CDR1 MNHNS, CDR2 SASEGT. The CDR3 has 18 residues. V was clipped by 8 bases and J by 0 bases; unmatched bases: 9. CDR3 coding DNA: TGTGCCAGCGGGGGACTAGCGGGAGCCAGTGGAGCCAAAAACATTCAGTACTTC. Its protein is CASGGLAGASGAKNIQYF.

This clonotype was detected many times. This sequence joins TRBV7-8 and TRBJ2-2, with D perhaps TRBD1 (6 bases). CDR1 SGHVS and CDR2 FQNEAQ come from the germline V gene. The CDR3 loop spans 17 amino acids. Trimming took off 1 base at V and 7 bases at J, with 19 bases between the two ends. CDR3 in DNA: TGTGCCAGCAGCTTAGATGGGGGCGCGACTATTCTCGGGGAGCTGTTTTTT. It is translated as CASSLDGGATILGELFF.

Ten or more counts support this clonotype. The J gene is TRBJ2-7, the V gene TRBV13; D not resolved. V shed 5 bases and J shed 2 bases, with 10 bases lying between them. The CDR3 has 13 amino acids. In germline, CDR1 is PRHDT, CDR2 FYEKMQ (reference sequence). The CDR3: CASSPMGTYEQYF. CDR3 nucleotides: TGTGCCAGCAGCCCCATGGGGACCTACGAGCAGTACTTC.

The rearrangement uses TRBV28 and TRBJ1-6; 8 nucleotides match TRBD1. Germline V gene data show CDR1 as MDHEN and CDR2 as SYDVKM. After removal of 6 bases from V and 9 bases from J, the junction contained 10 bases not matched to a gene. CDR3 length equals 15 residues. CDR3 coding DNA: TGTGCCAGCAGGGGAGGCGGACAGGGAGGTTCACCCCTCCACTTT. Translating it yields CASRGGGQGGSPLHF.

This clonotype was observed at least ten times. The chain uses TRBV2 and TRBJ1-6; no firm D call. This CDR3 is built from 16 residues. The V gene lost 6 bases and the J gene lost 0 bases, with 12 bases spanning the gap. From germline, CDR1 is SNHLY and CDR2 FYNNEI. CDR3 nucleotide sequence: TGTGCCAGCAGCCCTTCTCGGAGCTCCTATAATTCACCCCTCCACTTT. The encoded protein is CASSPSRSSYNSPLHF.

There are many counts of this clonotype. The chain recombines TRBV12-3 or TRBV12-4 with TRBJ1-5; 7 nucleotides align to TRBD1. This CDR3 comprises 15 residues. With 5 bases clipped from V and 2 bases from J, the junction kept 6 bases outside the gene matches. DNA of the CDR3: TGTGCCAGCAGTCACTCAGGACAGGGCAATCAGCCCCAGCATTTT. Translated: CASSHSGQGNQPQHF.

This clonotype has ten or more counts. This sequence joins TRBV5-1 and TRBJ2-2, with a weak D call TRBD2 (7 bases). This CDR3 is 15 amino acids long. V lost 0 bases and J lost 6, with 12 bases in between. Per germline, CDR1 SGHRS and CDR2 YFSETQ. The chain's CDR3 is CASSLAPGGPGELFF. The CDR3 bases are TGCGCCAGCAGCTTGGCCCCGGGGGGCCCCGGGGAGCTGTTTTTT.

This clonotype was observed at least ten times. This may arise from a read error, as a much more abundant clone is one base away. The chain has TRBV25-1 and TRBJ2-7; TRBD1 is a possible D gene (5 bases). CDR1 and CDR2 (germline): MGHDK, SYGVNS. This CDR3 contains 12 residues. With 3 bases removed from V and 3 bases from J, the gap between germline ends came to 6 bases. The CDR3 protein is CASSDDSYEQYF. The CDR3 coding sequence is TGTGCCAGCAGTGACGACAGCTACGAGCAGTACTTC.

This clonotype appeared many times. The genes are TRBV20-1 and TRBJ2-5; 9 positions agree with TRBD1. This CDR3 comprises 13 residues. Germline CDR1 reads DFQATT; CDR2 reads SNEGSKA (reference sequence). Trimming cost V 6 bases and J 5 bases; bases outside gene matches: 7. The CDR3 sequence is CSATGQGVETQYF. In DNA, the CDR3 is TGCAGTGCGACGGGACAGGGAGTGGAGACCCAGTACTTC.

This clonotype was observed a handful of times. The CDR3 spells CASSQEDSSYEQYF. The CDR3 nucleotides are TGCGCCAGCAGCCAAGAGGACAGCTCCTACGAGCAGTACTTC. The gene calls are TRBV4-1 and TRBJ2-7, with D perhaps TRBD1 (6 bases). Germline lookup yields CDR1 MGHRA and CDR2 YSYEKL. CDR3 length: 14 amino acids. V lost 0 bases to trimming and J lost 0 bases, with 6 bases between them.